This T cell receptor beta chain originates from a study of shared clonotypes between healthy human individuals. Some clones are missing from TCRdb's copy, which holds only in-frame ones; the method was immunoSEQ multiplex PCR. The profile covers about 2.4 million clones, with approximately 93% appearing a single time and about 0.34% taken by the ten largest. Looked up from germline, CDR1 is SGDLS and CDR2 is YYNGEE. Trimming stripped 0 bases from V and 8 bases from J, with 9 bases between. The CDR3 is 13 residues long. This sequence was found in a young man in good health. Some clones in this sample may be carry-over from other donors' samples. This rearrangement joins TRBV9 to TRBJ1-3; D is undetermined. The specimen was naive CD4+ T cells from PBMCs. Subset reported: CD45RA+ positively selected. The CDR3 here is CASSVDTGDTIYF. CDR3 coding DNA: TGTGCCAGCAGCGTAGACACCGGGGACACCATATATTTT.